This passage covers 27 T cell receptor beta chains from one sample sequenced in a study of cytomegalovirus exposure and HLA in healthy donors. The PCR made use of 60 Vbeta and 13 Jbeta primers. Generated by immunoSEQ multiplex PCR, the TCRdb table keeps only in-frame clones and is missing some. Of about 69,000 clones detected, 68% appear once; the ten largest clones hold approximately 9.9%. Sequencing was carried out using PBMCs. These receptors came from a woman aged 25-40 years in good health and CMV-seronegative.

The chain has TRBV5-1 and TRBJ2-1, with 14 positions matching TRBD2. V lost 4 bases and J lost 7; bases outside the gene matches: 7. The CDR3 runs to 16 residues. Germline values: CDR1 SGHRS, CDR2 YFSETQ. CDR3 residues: CASSSTGTSGGNEQFF. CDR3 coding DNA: TGCGCCAGCAGCAGTACCGGGACTAGCGGGGGAAATGAGCAGTTCTTC.

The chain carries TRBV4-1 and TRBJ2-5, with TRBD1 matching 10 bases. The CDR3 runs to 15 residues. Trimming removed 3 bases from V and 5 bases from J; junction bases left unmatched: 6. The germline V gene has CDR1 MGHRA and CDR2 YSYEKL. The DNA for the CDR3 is TGCGCCAGCAGCCAGCACGGACAGGGGGGCGAGACCCAGTACTTC. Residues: CASSQHGQGGETQYF.

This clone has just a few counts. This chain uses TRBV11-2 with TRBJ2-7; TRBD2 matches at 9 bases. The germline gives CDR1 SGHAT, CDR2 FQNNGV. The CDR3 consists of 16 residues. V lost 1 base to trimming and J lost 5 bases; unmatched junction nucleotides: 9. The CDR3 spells CASSLVGGGVSHEQYF. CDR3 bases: TGTGCCAGCAGCTTAGTAGGCGGGGGGGTATCGCACGAGCAGTACTTC.

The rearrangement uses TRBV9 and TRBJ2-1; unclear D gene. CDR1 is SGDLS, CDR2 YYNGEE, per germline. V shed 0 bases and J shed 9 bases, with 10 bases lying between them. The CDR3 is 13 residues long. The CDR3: CASSVDGPTEQFF. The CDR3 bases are TGTGCCAGCAGCGTAGATGGCCCCACTGAGCAGTTCTTC.

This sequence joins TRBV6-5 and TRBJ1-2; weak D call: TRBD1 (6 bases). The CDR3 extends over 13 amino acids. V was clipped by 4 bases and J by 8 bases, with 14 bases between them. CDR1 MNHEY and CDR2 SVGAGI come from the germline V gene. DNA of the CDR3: TGTGCCAGCAGTTTCAACAGGGAGCGAGGCTACACCTTC. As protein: CASSFNRERGYTF.

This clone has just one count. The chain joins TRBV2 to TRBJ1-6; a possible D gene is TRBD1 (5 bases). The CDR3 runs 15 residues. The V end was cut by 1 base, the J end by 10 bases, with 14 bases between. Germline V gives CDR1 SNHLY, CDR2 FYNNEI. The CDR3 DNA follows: TGTGCCAGCAGTGAAGGCGGGGGTTACAACTCACCCCTCCACTTT. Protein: CASSEGGGYNSPLHF. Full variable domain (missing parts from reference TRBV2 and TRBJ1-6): EPEVTQTPSHQVTQMGQEVILRCVPISNHLYFYWYRQILGQKVEFLVSFYNNEISEKSEIFDDQFSVERPDGSNFTLKIRSTKLEDSAMYFCASSEGGGYNSPLHFGNGTRLTVT.

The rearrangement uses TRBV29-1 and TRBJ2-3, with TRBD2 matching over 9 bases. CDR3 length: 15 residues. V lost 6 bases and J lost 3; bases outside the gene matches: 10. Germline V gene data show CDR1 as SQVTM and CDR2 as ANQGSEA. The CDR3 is CSVSSLAGLTDTQYF. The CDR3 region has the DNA TGCAGCGTCTCTTCTCTAGCGGGGTTAACAGATACGCAGTATTTT.

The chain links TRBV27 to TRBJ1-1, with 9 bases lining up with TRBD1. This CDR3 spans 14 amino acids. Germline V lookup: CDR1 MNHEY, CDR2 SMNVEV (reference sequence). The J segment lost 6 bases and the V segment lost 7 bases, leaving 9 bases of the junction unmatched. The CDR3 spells CASTPQGQGAEAFF. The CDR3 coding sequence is TGTGCCAGCACCCCCCAGGGACAGGGTGCTGAAGCTTTCTTT.

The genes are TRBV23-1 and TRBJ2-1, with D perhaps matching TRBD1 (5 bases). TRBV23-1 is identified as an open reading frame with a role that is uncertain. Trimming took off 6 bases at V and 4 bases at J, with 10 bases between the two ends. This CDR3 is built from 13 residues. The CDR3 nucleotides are TGCGCCAGCAGCTCCCCAGGGTACAATGAGCAGTTCTTC. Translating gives CASSSPGYNEQFF.

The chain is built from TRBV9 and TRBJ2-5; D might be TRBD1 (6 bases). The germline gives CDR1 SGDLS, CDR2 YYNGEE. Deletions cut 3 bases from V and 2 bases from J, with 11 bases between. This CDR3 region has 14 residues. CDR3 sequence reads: CASSAQGIQETQYF. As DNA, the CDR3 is TGTGCCAGCAGCGCCCAGGGGATTCAAGAGACCCAGTACTTC.

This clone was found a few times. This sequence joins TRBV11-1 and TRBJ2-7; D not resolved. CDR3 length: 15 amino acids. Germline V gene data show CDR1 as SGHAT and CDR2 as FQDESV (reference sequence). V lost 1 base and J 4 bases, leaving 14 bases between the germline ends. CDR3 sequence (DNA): TGTGCCAGCAGCTTAGTCTCCAGTCTCACATACGAGCAGTACTTC. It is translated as CASSLVSSLTYEQYF.

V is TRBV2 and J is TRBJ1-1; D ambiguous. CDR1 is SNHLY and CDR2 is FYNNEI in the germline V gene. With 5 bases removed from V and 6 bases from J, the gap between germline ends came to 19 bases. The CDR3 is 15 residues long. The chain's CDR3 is CASSSTGPPSAEAFF. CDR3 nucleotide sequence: TGTGCCAGCAGTTCAACCGGTCCCCCGAGCGCTGAAGCTTTCTTT.

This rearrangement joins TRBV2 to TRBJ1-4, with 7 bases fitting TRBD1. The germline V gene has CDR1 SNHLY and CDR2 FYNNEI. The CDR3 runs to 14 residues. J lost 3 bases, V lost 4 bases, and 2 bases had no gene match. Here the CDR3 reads CASSAGTANEKLFF. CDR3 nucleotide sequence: TGTGCCAGCAGTGCCGGGACAGCTAATGAAAAACTGTTTTTT.

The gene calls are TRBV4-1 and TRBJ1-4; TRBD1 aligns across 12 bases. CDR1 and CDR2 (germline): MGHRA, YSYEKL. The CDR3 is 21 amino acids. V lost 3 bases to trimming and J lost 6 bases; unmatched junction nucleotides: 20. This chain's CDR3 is CASSHHFPGQGAGRVDEKLFF. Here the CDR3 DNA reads TGCGCCAGCAGCCATCACTTTCCGGGACAGGGGGCGGGTAGGGTGGATGAAAAACTGTTTTTT.

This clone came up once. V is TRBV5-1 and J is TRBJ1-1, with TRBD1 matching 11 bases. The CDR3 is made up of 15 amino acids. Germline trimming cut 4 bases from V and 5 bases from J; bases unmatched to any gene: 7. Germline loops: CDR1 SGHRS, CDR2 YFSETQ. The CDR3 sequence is CASSGPGQGGTEAFF. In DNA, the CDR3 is TGCGCCAGCAGCGGTCCGGGACAGGGGGGTACTGAAGCTTTCTTT.

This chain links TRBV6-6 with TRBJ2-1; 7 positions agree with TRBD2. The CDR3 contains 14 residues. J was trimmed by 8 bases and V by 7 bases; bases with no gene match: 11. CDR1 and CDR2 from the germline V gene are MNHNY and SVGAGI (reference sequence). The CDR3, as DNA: TGTGCCAGCATGTGGGACTACCCGTCGGATGAGCAGTTCTTC. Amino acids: CASMWDYPSDEQFF.

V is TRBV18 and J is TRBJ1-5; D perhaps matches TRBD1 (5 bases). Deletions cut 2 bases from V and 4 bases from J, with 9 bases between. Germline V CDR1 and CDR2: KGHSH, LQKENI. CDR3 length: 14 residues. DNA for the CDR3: TGTGCCAGCTCACCAGGCAGGGAAAATCAGCCCCAGCATTTT. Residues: CASSPGRENQPQHF.

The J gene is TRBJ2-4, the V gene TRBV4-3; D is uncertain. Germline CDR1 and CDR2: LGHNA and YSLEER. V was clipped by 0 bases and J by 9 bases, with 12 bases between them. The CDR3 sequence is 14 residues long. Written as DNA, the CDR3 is TGCGCCAGCAGCCAAGATGTCATCCTCGGCATTCAGTACTTC. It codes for CASSQDVILGIQYF.

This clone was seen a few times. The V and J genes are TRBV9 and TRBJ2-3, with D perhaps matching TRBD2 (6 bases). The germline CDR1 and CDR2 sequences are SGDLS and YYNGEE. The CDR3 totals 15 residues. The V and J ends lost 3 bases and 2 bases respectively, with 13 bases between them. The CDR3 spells CASSARDLNTDTQYF. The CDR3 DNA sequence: TGTGCCAGCAGCGCCCGGGACTTAAACACAGATACGCAGTATTTT.

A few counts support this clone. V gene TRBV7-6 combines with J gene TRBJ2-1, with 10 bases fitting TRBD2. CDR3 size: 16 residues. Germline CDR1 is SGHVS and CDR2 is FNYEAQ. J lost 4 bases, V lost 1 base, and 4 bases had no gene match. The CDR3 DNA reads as TGTGCCAGCAGCTTAGAGCGGGGGGGATTTTACAATGAGCAGTTCTTC. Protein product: CASSLERGGFYNEQFF. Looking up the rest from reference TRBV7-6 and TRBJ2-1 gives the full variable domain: GAGVSQSPRYKVTKRGQDVALRCDPISGHVSLYWYRQALGQGPEFLTYFNYEAQQDKSGLPNDRFSAERPEGSISTLTIQRTEQRDSAMYRCASSLERGGFYNEQFFGPGTRLTVL.

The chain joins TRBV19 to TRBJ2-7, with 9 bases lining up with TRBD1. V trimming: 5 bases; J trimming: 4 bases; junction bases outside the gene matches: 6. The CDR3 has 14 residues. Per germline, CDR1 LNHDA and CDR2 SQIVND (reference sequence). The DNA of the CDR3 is TGTGCCAGTAGTCCCGGGACAGGGACATACGAGCAGTACTTC. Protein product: CASSPGTGTYEQYF.

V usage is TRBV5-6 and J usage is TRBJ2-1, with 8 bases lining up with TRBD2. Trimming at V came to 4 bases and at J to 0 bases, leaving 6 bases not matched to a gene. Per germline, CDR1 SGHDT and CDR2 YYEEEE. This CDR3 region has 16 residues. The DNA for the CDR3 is TGTGCCAGCAGCCGGACGGGGGGGATCTCCTACAATGAGCAGTTCTTC. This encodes CASSRTGGISYNEQFF.

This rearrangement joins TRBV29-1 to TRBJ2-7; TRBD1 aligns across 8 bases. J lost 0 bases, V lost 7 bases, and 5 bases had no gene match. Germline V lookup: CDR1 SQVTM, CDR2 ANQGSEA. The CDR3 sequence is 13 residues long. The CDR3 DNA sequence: TGCAGCGGCCGGACAGGGTACTCCTACGAGCAGTACTTC. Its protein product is CSGRTGYSYEQYF.

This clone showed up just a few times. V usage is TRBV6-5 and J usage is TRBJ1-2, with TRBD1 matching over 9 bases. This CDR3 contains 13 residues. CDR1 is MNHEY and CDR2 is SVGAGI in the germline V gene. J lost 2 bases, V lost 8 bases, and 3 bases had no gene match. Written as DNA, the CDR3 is TGTGCCAGCTGGACAGGGGTCAACTATGGCTACACCTTC. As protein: CASWTGVNYGYTF.

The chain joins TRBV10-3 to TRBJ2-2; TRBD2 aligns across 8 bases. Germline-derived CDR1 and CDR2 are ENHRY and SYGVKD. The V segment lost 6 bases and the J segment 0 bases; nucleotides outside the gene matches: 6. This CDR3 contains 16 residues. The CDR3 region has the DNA TGTGCCATCAGCGAGAGCGGGGGTTCGAACACCGGGGAGCTGTTTTTT. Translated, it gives CAISESGGSNTGELFF.

The CDR3 is CASSYIRRENQPQHF. In DNA form, the CDR3 reads TGTGCCAGCAGTTACATTAGACGGGAGAACCAGCCCCAGCATTTT. This chain uses TRBV6-6 with TRBJ1-5; D not certain. V was cut by 2 bases and J by 7 bases, with 15 bases left in between. The CDR3 length is 15 residues. From germline, CDR1 is MNHNY and CDR2 SVGAGI (reference sequence).

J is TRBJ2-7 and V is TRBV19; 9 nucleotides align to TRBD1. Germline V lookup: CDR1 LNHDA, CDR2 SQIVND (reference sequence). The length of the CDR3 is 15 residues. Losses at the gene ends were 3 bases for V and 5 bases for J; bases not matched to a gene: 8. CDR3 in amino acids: CASSITGTGNHEQYF. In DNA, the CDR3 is TGTGCCAGTAGTATTACCGGGACAGGGAACCACGAGCAGTACTTC.